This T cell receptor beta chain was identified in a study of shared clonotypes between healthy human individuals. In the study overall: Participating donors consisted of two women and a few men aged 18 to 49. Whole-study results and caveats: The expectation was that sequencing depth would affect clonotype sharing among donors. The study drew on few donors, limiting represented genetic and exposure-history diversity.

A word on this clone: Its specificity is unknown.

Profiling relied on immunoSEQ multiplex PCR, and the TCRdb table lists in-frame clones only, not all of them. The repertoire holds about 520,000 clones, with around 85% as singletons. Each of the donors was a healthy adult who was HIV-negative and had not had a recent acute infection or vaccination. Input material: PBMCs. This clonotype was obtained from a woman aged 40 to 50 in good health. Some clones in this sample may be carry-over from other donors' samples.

This CDR3 reads CASSLTPGQARAQYF. In nucleotides, the CDR3 is TGTGCCAGCAGCTTAACCCCGGGACAGGCGCGAGCGCAGTATTTT. V usage is TRBV13 and J usage is TRBJ2-3, with 8 bases matching TRBD1. There are 15 residues in the CDR3. Germline values: CDR1 PRHDT, CDR2 FYEKMQ (reference sequence). V was pared by 2 bases and J by 10 bases, with 11 bases of the junction left unmatched.